Below, 19 T cell receptor beta chains from the same sample are listed, as sequenced in a study of ipilimumab plus nivolumab after autologous stem cell transplantation. Assay: immunoSEQ multiplex PCR; the TCRdb copy retains only in-frame clones and omits some. Here the sample spans about 47,000 clones, about 88% being singletons. Material: PBMCs, obtained in a trial of ipilimumab plus nivolumab as post-transplant consolidation. The receptor set was obtained from a male donor with multiple myeloma.

The chain combines TRBV11-3 with TRBJ2-5, with unresolved D. V was trimmed by 1 base and J by 3 bases, leaving 6 bases between them. The germline V gene has CDR1 SGHNT and CDR2 YENEEA. The CDR3 is 13 residues long. This chain's CDR3 is CASSLGGKETQYF. CDR3 coding DNA: TGTGCCAGCAGCTTAGGAGGTAAAGAGACCCAGTACTTC. Complete variable domain (other parts from reference TRBV11-3 and TRBJ2-5): EAGVVQSPRYKIIEKKQPVAFWCNPISGHNTLYWYLQNLGQGPELLIRYENEEAVDDSQLPKDRFSAERLKGVDSTLKIQPAELGDSAVYLCASSLGGKETQYFGPGTRLLVL.

In this sample, this clone turned up a few times. The gene calls are TRBV28 and TRBJ1-4, with TRBD1 matching 8 bases. V lost 5 bases to trimming and J lost 7 bases; unmatched junction nucleotides: 9. The CDR3 sequence is 15 residues long. Germline CDR1 is MDHEN and CDR2 is SYDVKM. CDR3 sequence: CASSLGQGRGEKLFF. As DNA, the CDR3 is TGTGCCAGCAGTCTCGGACAGGGTCGAGGTGAAAAACTGTTTTTT. The entire variable domain, with the rest obtained from reference TRBV28 and TRBJ1-4, is as follows: DVKVTQSSRYLVKRTGEKVFLECVQDMDHENMFWYRQDPGLGLRLIYFSYDVKMKEKGDIPEGYSVSREKKERFSLILESASTNQTSMYLCASSLGQGRGEKLFFGSGTQLSVL.

The genes are TRBV28 and TRBJ1-4; no reliable D call. Looked up from germline, CDR1 is MDHEN and CDR2 is SYDVKM. V was pared by 1 base and J by 0 bases, with 6 bases between. The CDR3 contains 15 residues. The CDR3: CASSLSGATNEKLFF. The CDR3 region has the DNA TGTGCCAGCAGTTTATCGGGAGCAACTAATGAAAAACTGTTTTTT.

The chain has TRBV5-6 and TRBJ1-6; D is unresolved. Germline V CDR1 and CDR2: SGHDT, YYEEEE. V was clipped by 10 bases and J by 7 bases, with 12 bases between them. The CDR3 runs to 12 residues. As DNA, the CDR3 is TGTGCCGGCTCGGACGGGAATTCACCCCTCCACTTT. This sequence encodes CAGSDGNSPLHF.

The chain combines TRBV5-1 with TRBJ2-5; 7 bases map to TRBD1. This CDR3 is built from 13 residues. The germline CDR1 and CDR2 sequences are SGHRS and YFSETQ. J gave up 5 bases and V 2 bases, and 3 bases lay outside the gene matches. In DNA form, the CDR3 reads TGCGCCAGCAGCTTTGACAGGGAGGAGACCCAGTACTTC. This translates into CASSFDREETQYF.

V is TRBV20-1 and J is TRBJ1-2; 7 bases are a match to TRBD1. This CDR3 comprises 11 residues. J was trimmed by 8 bases and V by 2 bases; bases with no gene match: 2. Germline CDR1 reads DFQATT; CDR2 reads SNEGSKA (reference sequence). In DNA form, the CDR3 reads TGCAGTGCTAGAAGGGACAGCGGCTACACCTTC. It encodes CSARRDSGYTF.

This clone has just one count. The chain carries TRBV4-1 and TRBJ1-5, with TRBD1 matching 8 bases. Germline trimming cut 4 bases from V and 5 bases from J; bases unmatched to any gene: 4. Germline lookup yields CDR1 MGHRA and CDR2 YSYEKL. The CDR3 is made up of 14 amino acids. CDR3 DNA sequence: TGCGCCAGCAGCCCGTCGGACAGGGATCAGCCCCAGCATTTT. Amino acids: CASSPSDRDQPQHF.

This chain connects TRBV2 to TRBJ2-5; possibly TRBD1 or TRBD2 for D (5 bases each). Germline CDR1 SNHLY, CDR2 FYNNEI. This CDR3 is 13 amino acids long. V was shortened by 8 bases and J by 4 bases, with 14 bases between the two germline ends. The CDR3 nucleotides are TGTGCCAGCGCAGGGACCCCGGGAGAGACCCAGTACTTC. Translating it yields CASAGTPGETQYF.

The J gene is TRBJ2-5, the V gene TRBV7-3; a possible D gene is TRBD1 (5 bases). This CDR3 comprises 14 residues. CDR1 is SGHTA, CDR2 FQGTGA, per germline. V lost 3 bases and J 5 bases, leaving 13 bases between the germline ends. For the CDR3, the DNA is TGTGCCAGCAGCTTCGGCAGTCCAGGGGAGACCCAGTACTTC. This translates into CASSFGSPGETQYF.

The V gene is TRBV5-6, the J gene TRBJ1-5; D is ambiguous. From germline, CDR1 is SGHDT and CDR2 YYEEEE. The V end was cut by 0 bases, the J end by 0 bases, with 7 bases between. The CDR3 is made up of 15 amino acids. The CDR3 bases are TGTGCCAGCAGCTTGGAAGGGTATAGCAATCAGCCCCAGCATTTT. It codes for CASSLEGYSNQPQHF. The variable domain in full, with the rest retrieved from reference TRBV5-6 and TRBJ1-5, is DAGVTQSPTHLIKTRGQQVTLRCSPKSGHDTVSWYQQALGQGPQFIFQYYEEEERQRGNFPDRFSGHQFPNYSSELNVNALLLGDSALYLCASSLEGYSNQPQHFGDGTRLSIL.

V is TRBV28 and J is TRBJ2-7; 7 nucleotides match TRBD2. The trim removed 11 bases at V and 1 base at J, leaving 5 bases unmatched. CDR3 length equals 12 residues. CDR1 MDHEN and CDR2 SYDVKM come from the germline V gene. Here the CDR3 reads CAAGVESYEQYF. The CDR3 DNA reads TGTGCCGCGGGGGTAGAGTCCTACGAGCAGTACTTC. Filled out from reference TRBV28 and TRBJ2-7, the complete variable domain reads DVKVTQSSRYLVKRTGEKVFLECVQDMDHENMFWYRQDPGLGLRLIYFSYDVKMKEKGDIPEGYSVSREKKERFSLILESASTNQTSMYLCAAGVESYEQYFGPGTRLTVT.

This chain joins TRBV5-1 and TRBJ1-5; D is ambiguous. The V gene lost 0 bases and the J gene lost 11 bases, with 18 bases spanning the gap. The CDR3 runs 15 residues. CDR1 is SGHRS and CDR2 is YFSETQ in the germline V gene. The CDR3 protein is CASSLGEGGVSAQHF. The CDR3 nucleotides read TGCGCCAGCAGCTTGGGTGAGGGTGGGGTTTCGGCCCAGCATTTT.

The chain carries TRBV4-3 and TRBJ1-3; D not resolved. V shed 5 bases and J shed 0 bases, with 11 bases lying between them. Per the germline V gene, CDR1 is LGHNA and CDR2 is YSLEER. The CDR3 runs to 15 residues. CDR3 sequence: CASSAARNSGNTIYF. CDR3 nucleotide sequence: TGCGCCAGCAGCGCCGCCCGGAACTCTGGAAACACCATATATTTT.

The rearrangement joins TRBV7-3 to TRBJ2-3; the D is unclear. V shed 3 bases and J shed 4 bases, with 8 bases lying between them. CDR1 SGHTA and CDR2 FQGTGA come from the germline V gene. The CDR3 contains 13 residues. The CDR3 protein is CASSFGASDTQYF. The CDR3 nucleotides are TGTGCCAGCAGCTTCGGCGCCTCAGATACGCAGTATTTT.

The chain links TRBV5-1 to TRBJ2-3; a weak D match, TRBD2 (6 bases). Deletions cut 4 bases from V and 4 bases from J, with 13 bases between. The CDR3 totals 14 residues. CDR1 and CDR2 from the germline V gene are SGHRS and YFSETQ. CDR3 in DNA: TGCGCCAGCAGCGCGGGACGGCGCGCAGATACGCAGTATTTT. This codes for CASSAGRRADTQYF.

The CDR3 nucleotides read TGTGCCAGCAGTTTCGGGGGGACTAGCCCCTACGAGCAGTACTTC. The encoded protein is CASSFGGTSPYEQYF. This chain uses TRBV6-5 with TRBJ2-7; 9 positions match TRBD2. The ends lost 4 bases at V and 2 bases at J; junction bases unmatched: 6. There are 15 residues in the CDR3. Germline loops: CDR1 MNHEY, CDR2 SVGAGI.

The V gene is TRBV7-7, the J gene TRBJ2-2; maybe TRBD1 (6 bases). CDR1 and CDR2 from the germline V gene are SSHAT and FNYEAQ (reference sequence). There are 16 residues in the CDR3. Trimming pared 5 bases from V and 1 base from J, leaving 14 bases between. In nucleotides, the CDR3 is TGTGCCAGCAGCCCAGGACAGCCAATGAACACCGGGGAGCTGTTTTTT. Translation gives CASSPGQPMNTGELFF. Combining the CDR3 with reference TRBV7-7 and TRBJ2-2 gives the whole variable domain GAGVSQSPRYKVTKRGQDVTLRCDPISSHATLYWYQQALGQGPEFLTYFNYEAQPDKSGLPSDRFSAERPEGSISTLTIQRTEQRDSAMYRCASSPGQPMNTGELFFGEGSRLTVL.

This clone was observed a few times. J is TRBJ2-7 and V is TRBV7-2; D unresolved. Germline V gene lookup returns CDR1 SGHTA and CDR2 FQGNSA. With 3 bases removed from V and 4 bases from J, the gap between germline ends came to 10 bases. The CDR3 has 13 residues. The CDR3 protein is CASSFDLGYEQYF. Here the CDR3 DNA reads TGTGCCAGCAGCTTTGACCTAGGGTACGAGCAGTACTTC.

The chain recombines TRBV7-8 with TRBJ2-5; D gene uncertain. The germline V gene encodes CDR1 SGHVS and CDR2 FQNEAQ. Between the trimmed V and J ends, which lost 1 base and 3 bases, there was a span of 6 bases. The CDR3 is 13 residues long. The CDR3 nucleotides read TGTGCCAGCAGCTTAGTAGTAAAAGAGACCCAGTACTTC. It specifies CASSLVVKETQYF.